This T cell receptor (beta chain) is from a study of T cells in Graves' hyperthyroidism and ophthalmopathy. Researchers took RNA transcripts and amplified the TCR beta CDR3 regions from them. A set of HTBI primers served as the primers for a first-round RT-PCR of the TCR CDR3. Each CDR3 protein is one row after TCRdb ran MiXCR on the multiplex PCR reads. The top ten hold over 12% of the sample, which has about 420,000 distinct CDR3 sequences, 15% to 19% seen once. Stable hyperthyroidism: no ophthalmopathy progression over 18 months of follow-up. With a duration under 2 months, the hyperthyroidism was newly diagnosed in patients aged 18 to 65. The CDR3 is 14 residues long. With V trimmed by 6 bases and J by 7 bases, 8 bases remained unmatched. Germline V gene lookup returns CDR1 MNHNS and CDR2 SASEGT. Only a few counts were recorded for this clonotype.

The TCR comes from a woman younger than 35 with Graves' hyperthyroidism. The J gene is TRBJ2-1, the V gene TRBV6-1; 8 bases are a match to TRBD2. Sequencing was done on a sample of blood. CDR3 nucleotides: TGTGCCAGCAGGCGGGAGGCCCGGGAAAATGAGCAGTTCTTC. The encoded protein is CASRREARENEQFF.